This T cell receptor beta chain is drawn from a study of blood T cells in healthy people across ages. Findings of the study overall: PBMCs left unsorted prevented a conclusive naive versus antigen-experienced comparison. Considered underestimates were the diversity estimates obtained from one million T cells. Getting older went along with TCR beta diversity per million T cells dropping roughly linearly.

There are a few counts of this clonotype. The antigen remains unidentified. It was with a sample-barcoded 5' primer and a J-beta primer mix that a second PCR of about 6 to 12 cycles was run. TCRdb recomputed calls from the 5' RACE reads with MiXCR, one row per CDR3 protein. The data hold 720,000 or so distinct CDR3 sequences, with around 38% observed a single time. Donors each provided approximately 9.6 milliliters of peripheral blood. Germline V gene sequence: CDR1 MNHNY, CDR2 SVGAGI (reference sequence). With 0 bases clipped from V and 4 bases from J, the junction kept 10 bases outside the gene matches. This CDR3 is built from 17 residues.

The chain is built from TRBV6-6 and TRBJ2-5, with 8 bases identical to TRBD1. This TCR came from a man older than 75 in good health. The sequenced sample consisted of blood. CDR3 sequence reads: CASSYSPGQGRAETQYF. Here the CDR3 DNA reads TGTGCCAGCAGTTACTCCCCCGGACAGGGCAGAGCAGAGACCCAGTACTTC.